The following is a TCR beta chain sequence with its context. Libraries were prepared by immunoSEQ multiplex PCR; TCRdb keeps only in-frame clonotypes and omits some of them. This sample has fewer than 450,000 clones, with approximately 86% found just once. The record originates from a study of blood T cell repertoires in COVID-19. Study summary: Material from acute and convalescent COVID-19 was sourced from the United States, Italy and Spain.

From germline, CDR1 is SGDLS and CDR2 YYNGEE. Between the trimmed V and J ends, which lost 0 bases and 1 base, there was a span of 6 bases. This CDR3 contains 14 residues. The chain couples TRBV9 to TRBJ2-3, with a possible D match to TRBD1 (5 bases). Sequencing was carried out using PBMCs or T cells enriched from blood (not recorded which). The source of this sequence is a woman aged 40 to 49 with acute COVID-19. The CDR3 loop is CASSVAGRTDTQYF. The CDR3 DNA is TGTGCCAGCAGCGTAGCAGGGCGCACAGATACGCAGTATTTT. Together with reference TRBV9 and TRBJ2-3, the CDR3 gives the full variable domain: DSGVTQTPKHLITATGQRVTLRCSPRSGDLSVYWYQQSLDQGLQFLIQYYNGEERAKGNILERFSAQQFPDLHSELNLSSLELGDSALYFCASSVAGRTDTQYFGPGTRLTVL.